This T cell receptor (beta chain) originates from a study of T-cell reconstitution after alpha-beta-depleted transplantation in children. Unique molecular identifiers were incorporated into the prepared TCRbeta library. MiXCR was run by TCRdb on the PCR reads, yielding one entry per CDR3 protein. The table has hundreds of thousands of distinct CDR3 sequences, about 11% seen once. The CDR3 has 23 amino acids. The chain links TRBV21-1 to TRBJ2-3; the listed D gene, TRBD2, was not tested against the DNA. TRBV21-1 is a pseudogene segment. The receptor's source is a human donor who donated a stem cell graft to a child with acute lymphoblastic leukemia. This specimen was PBMCs from the stem cell graft donor, taken from the stem cell graft. In DNA form, the CDR3 reads TGTGCCAGCAGCAAAAGGCCGTGGGTTGAGGGCATCGGGACTAGCGGGACCAGCGGTACGCAGTATTTT. Translated: CASSKRPWVEGIGTSGTSGTQYF.